What follows is one T cell receptor beta chain and its context. What it binds is not known. The data were obtained in a study of long-term antiretroviral therapy in people with HIV. Study-level findings and limits: Clonal expansions arising prior to ART prevailed in the repertoire at every time point. Gathering of blood took place between the mid-2000s and the late 2010s, possibly under older ART regimens. No data were available on ART adherence, viral resistance or therapy changes. Versus controls, repertoires in people with HIV had narrower CDR3 length ranges.

The immunoSEQ assay was v3.0, run at survey level. TCRdb's table, derived via immunoSEQ multiplex PCR, lists solely in-frame clones and lacks some. Seen here are some 17,000 clones, around 79% observed once, and the top ten hold 7% to 9%. The CDR3 totals 16 residues. V was pared by 4 bases and J by 6 bases, with 11 bases of the junction left unmatched. In germline, CDR1 is LGHNA, CDR2 YNFKEQ. This receptor was identified in a man aged 25-45 years with HIV. The chain combines TRBV4-2 with TRBJ2-2; 7 bases line up with TRBD1. Here the sequenced sample was unsorted PBMCs, taken at the start of antiretroviral therapy. CDR3 nucleotide sequence: TGTGCCAGCAGCCGAGGACAGGACGATGGGGCCGGGGAGCTGTTTTTT. Amino acid sequence: CASSRGQDDGAGELFF.